A selection of T cell receptor beta chains follows, all from one sample in a study of shared clonotypes between healthy human individuals. Libraries were prepared by immunoSEQ multiplex PCR; TCRdb keeps only in-frame clonotypes and omits some of them. The table shows more than 2 million clones, with about 95% occurring only once. Specimen: naive CD4+ T cells sorted from blood. The receptor set was obtained from a man aged 18 to 30 in good health. The CDR3 runs from the conserved cysteine through the conserved F or W. A D gene is named only where the DNA matches it firmly. Clone sizes are given selectively: once, few, many, or a class where the clone is expanded.

>TRBJ2-1|TRBD1|-|TRBV5-5
CASRDWTGSIPYNEQFF
TGTGCCAGCAGAGATTGGACAGGAAGTATACCTTACAATGAGCAGTTCTTC
>TRBJ1-1|-|-|TRBV6-1
CASSDQGLATEAFF
TGTGCCAGCAGTGACCAGGGGTTGGCCACTGAAGCTTTCTTT
>TRBJ2-1|-|-|TRBV12-5
CASCRQTTYNEQFF
TGTGCTAGCTGCCGACAAACGACCTACAATGAGCAGTTCTTC
>TRBJ1-1|-|-|TRBV2
CASNLGGGTEAFF
TGTGCCAGCAATTTAGGGGGTGGCACTGAAGCTTTCTTT
>TRBJ1-1|-|-|TRBV10-2
CASSEQKLMNTEAFF
TGCGCCAGCAGTGAACAGAAATTGATGAACACTGAAGCTTTCTTT
>TRBJ1-2|TRBD1|-|TRBV5-4
CASSLQGGQDYTF
TGTGCCAGCAGCTTACAGGGGGGCCAGGACTACACCTTC
>TRBJ1-6|TRBD1|-|TRBV15
CATSRPTAGTDKSPLHF
TGTGCCACCAGCAGACCTACCGCCGGGACAGATAAATCACCCCTCCACTTT
>TRBJ1-2|-|-|TRBV7-8
CASSLVGAGGYTF
TGTGCCAGCAGCTTAGTAGGGGCAGGTGGCTACACCTTC
>TRBJ2-1|TRBD2|-|TRBV5-6
CASSFGLAGDYNEQFF
TGTGCCAGCAGCTTCGGACTAGCGGGGGACTACAATGAGCAGTTCTTC
>TRBJ1-2|-|-|TRBV5-1
CASSLAGTNGYTF
TGCGCCAGCAGCTTGGCTGGGACTAATGGCTACACCTTC
>TRBJ2-2|TRBD1|-|TRBV10-1
CASSDPGQGAGTGELFF
TGCGCCAGCAGTGACCCGGGACAGGGGGCAGGAACCGGGGAGCTGTTTTTT
>TRBJ1-3|-|once|TRBV5-4
CASSLGTSSGNTIYF
TGTGCCAGCAGCTTGGGTACTTCCTCTGGAAACACCATATATTTT
>TRBJ1-2|TRBD1|-|TRBV25-1
CASRVERTGRVGYTF
TGTGCCAGCAGAGTGGAGAGGACAGGAAGGGTTGGCTACACCTTC
>TRBJ2-3|-|once|TRBV19
CASSMPAESGDTQYF
TGTGCCAGTAGTATGCCCGCCGAATCGGGGGATACGCAGTATTTT
>TRBJ2-1|TRBD2|-|TRBV9
CASSGIRSGASQFF
TGTGCCAGCAGCGGGATCCGAAGCGGGGCCTCGCAGTTCTTC
>TRBJ2-7|-|-|TRBV5-1
CASSTSGIHEQYF
TGCGCCAGCAGCACCTCCGGGATCCACGAGCAGTACTTC
>TRBJ2-1|-|once|TRBV11-2
CASSIGGGAYEQFF
TGTGCCAGCAGCATAGGGGGTGGGGCGTATGAGCAGTTCTTC
>TRBJ2-5|-|-|TRBV10-3
CAVGRPQETQYF
TGTGCCGTCGGACGGCCCCAAGAGACCCAGTACTTC
>TRBJ2-7|TRBD1|-|TRBV5-1
CASSLLGSGQVSTVQYF
TGCGCCAGCAGCTTGCTTGGGTCCGGACAGGTATCTACGGTGCAGTACTTC
>TRBJ2-4|TRBD1|-|TRBV28
CASSLTPPQGAYF
TGTGCCAGCAGTTTAACTCCCCCCCAGGGGGCGTACTTC
>TRBJ2-7|TRBD2|-|TRBV10-3
CAISKTSGSSYEQYF
TGTGCCATCAGTAAGACTAGCGGAAGCTCCTACGAGCAGTACTTC
>TRBJ1-3|-|-|TRBV10-2
CASSSGVTSGNTIYF
TGCGCCAGCTCGTCGGGGGTCACCTCTGGAAACACCATATATTTT
>TRBJ1-2|-|-|TRBV6-1
CASISRANYGYTF
TGTGCCAGCATTAGCAGGGCGAACTATGGCTACACCTTC
>TRBJ2-1|TRBD2|once|TRBV2
CASSGLAGVVAWFF
TGTGCCAGCAGTGGCTTAGCGGGAGTGGTGGCGTGGTTCTTC
>TRBJ1-5|-|-|TRBV6-1
CASSEQGNQPQHF
TGTGCCAGCAGTGAACAGGGTAATCAGCCCCAGCATTTT
>TRBJ1-5|-|-|TRBV18
CASSLGGGSQPQHF
TGTGCCAGCTCCCTGGGTGGGGGCTCTCAGCCCCAGCATTTT
>TRBJ1-5|-|-|TRBV30
CAWSVSSGNQPQHF
TGTGCCTGGAGTGTAAGTTCGGGCAATCAGCCCCAGCATTTT
>TRBJ1-1|-|-|TRBV27
CASGPDSTYTEAFF
TGTGCCAGCGGACCGGACAGTACCTACACTGAAGCTTTCTTT
>TRBJ2-3|TRBD2|-|TRBV28
CASSLRLAAFTDTQYF
TGTGCCAGCAGTCTACGACTAGCGGCCTTCACAGATACGCAGTATTTT
>TRBJ2-5|-|-|TRBV6-5
CASSYPSGAQETQYF
TGTGCCAGCAGTTACCCCTCAGGGGCTCAAGAGACCCAGTACTTC
>TRBJ2-4|-|few|TRBV30
CAWSVRGGYIQYF
TGTGCCTGGAGTGTAAGGGGTGGTTACATTCAGTACTTC
>TRBJ2-5|-|-|TRBV9
CASSVEETQYF
TGTGCCAGCAGCGTAGAAGAGACCCAGTACTTC
>TRBJ1-1|-|-|TRBV29-1
CSVESAPNTEAFF
TGCAGCGTTGAATCGGCACCGAACACTGAAGCTTTCTTT
>TRBJ2-3|-|-|TRBV9
CASSVSGRSSTDTQYF
TGTGCCAGCAGCGTGTCCGGGCGCTCAAGCACAGATACGCAGTATTTT
>TRBJ2-5|-|-|TRBV18
CASSPVVGGLGETQYF
TGTGCCAGCTCACCCGTCGTGGGGGGCCTCGGAGAGACCCAGTACTTC
>TRBJ2-1|TRBD2|-|TRBV29-1
CSVAKGREKFF
TGCAGCGTCGCCAAGGGGCGGGAGAAGTTCTTC
>TRBJ2-7|TRBD1|-|TRBV10-1
CASALDRGYEQYF
TGCGCCAGCGCTCTTGACAGGGGCTACGAGCAGTACTTC
>TRBJ1-2|TRBD1|-|TRBV29-1
CSVVYRDRVGGYTF
TGCAGCGTCGTATACCGGGACAGGGTTGGTGGCTACACCTTC
>TRBJ2-1|-|-|TRBV6-1
CASNRGPSYNEQFF
TGTGCCAGCAATCGGGGGCCATCCTACAATGAGCAGTTCTTC
>TRBJ2-2|TRBD2|-|TRBV30
CAWSSGRVNTGELFF
TGTGCCTGGTCTAGCGGGAGGGTGAACACCGGGGAGCTGTTTTTT
>TRBJ2-1|TRBD1|-|TRBV28
CASSFRRQGAYNEQFF
TGTGCCAGCAGTTTCCGACGACAGGGGGCATACAATGAGCAGTTCTTC
>TRBJ2-7|TRBD1|-|TRBV10-1
CASSDSGTGSHEQYF
TGCGCCAGCAGTGATTCCGGGACAGGGAGCCACGAGCAGTACTTC
>TRBJ2-7|-|once|TRBV18
CASSSSGSSYEQYF
TGTGCCAGCTCGTCTTCCGGGTCCTCCTACGAGCAGTACTTC
>TRBJ2-1|-|-|TRBV6-5
CASSYSRANNEQFF
TGTGCCAGCAGTTACTCGAGGGCTAACAATGAGCAGTTCTTC
>TRBJ2-5|-|-|TRBV15
CATSGRRKPETQYF
TGTGCCACCAGCGGAAGACGGAAACCGGAGACCCAGTACTTC
>TRBJ1-1|-|-|TRBV6-5
CASASGSRGSTEAFF
TGTGCCAGCGCCTCAGGATCCCGAGGGAGTACTGAAGCTTTCTTT
>TRBJ1-4|TRBD1|-|TRBV2
CASRGGRRDSQNEKLFF
TGTGCCAGCAGGGGGGGTCGCCGGGACAGTCAAAATGAAAAACTGTTTTTT
>TRBJ2-3|-|-|TRBV10-1
CASSDRGRSTDTQYF
TGCGCCAGCAGTGACAGGGGAAGGAGCACAGATACGCAGTATTTT
>TRBJ2-1|-|-|TRBV6-5
CASSYSGYREQFF
TGTGCCAGCAGTTACTCCGGATACCGTGAGCAGTTCTTC
>TRBJ1-4|-|-|TRBV28
CASRGGTAEKLFF
TGTGCCAGCAGAGGTGGGACGGCTGAAAAACTGTTTTTT
>TRBJ2-1|-|-|TRBV9
CASSAEFNEQFF
TGTGCCAGCAGCGCGGAGTTCAATGAGCAGTTCTTC
>TRBJ2-7|-|-|TRBV5-4
CASSRNPGLSYEQYF
TGTGCCAGCAGCCGAAATCCGGGACTTTCCTACGAGCAGTACTTC
>TRBJ2-5|-|-|TRBV5-1
CASNVGGGASETQYF
TGCGCCAGCAATGTTGGTGGGGGGGCCTCAGAGACCCAGTACTTC
>TRBJ1-4|-|few|TRBV4-1
CASSLTIFEKLFF
TGCGCCAGCAGCCTAACGATATTCGAAAAACTGTTTTTT
>TRBJ1-1|-|-|TRBV5-1
CASSGGDLTLGAFF
TGCGCCAGCAGTGGAGGGGACCTTACACTAGGCGCTTTCTTT